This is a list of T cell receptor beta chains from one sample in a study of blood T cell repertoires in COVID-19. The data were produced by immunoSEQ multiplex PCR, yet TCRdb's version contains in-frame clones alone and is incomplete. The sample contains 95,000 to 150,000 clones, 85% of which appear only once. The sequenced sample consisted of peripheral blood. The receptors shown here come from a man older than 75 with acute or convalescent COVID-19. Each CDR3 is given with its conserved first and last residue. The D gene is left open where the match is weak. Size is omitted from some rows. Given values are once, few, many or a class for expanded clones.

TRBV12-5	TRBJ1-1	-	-	TGTGCTAGTGGTTTGCCAACAAGACCCGGGGGGAACACTGAAGCTTTCTTT	CASGLPTRPGGNTEAFF
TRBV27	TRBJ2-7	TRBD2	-	TGTGCCAGCAGTTTCAGAGGGAGGGCCGGGCAGTACTTC	CASSFRGRAGQYF
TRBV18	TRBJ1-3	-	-	TGTGCCAGCTCACCACCTGCACAGACTAGCTCTGGAAACACCATATATTTT	CASSPPAQTSSGNTIYF
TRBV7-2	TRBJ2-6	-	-	TGTGCCAGCAGCTTAGTCGCGGGGGCCCGGATAGCGGGGGCCAACGTCCTGACTTTC	CASSLVAGARIAGANVLTF
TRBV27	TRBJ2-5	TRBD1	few	TGTGCCAGCAGTGGGACAGGGGGGAGGGGGACCCAGTACTTC	CASSGTGGRGTQYF
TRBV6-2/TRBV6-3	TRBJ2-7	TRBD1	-	TGTGCCAGCAGTTGGGGACAGGTTGTCTCCTACGAGCAGTACTTC	CASSWGQVVSYEQYF
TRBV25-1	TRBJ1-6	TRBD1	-	TGTGCCAGCAGTGACCAGGGGGCGAATTCACCCCTCCACTTT	CASSDQGANSPLHF
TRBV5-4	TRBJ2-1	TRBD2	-	TGTGCCAGCAGCCGAAGACTAGCGGGATCCTACAATGAGCAGTTCTTC	CASSRRLAGSYNEQFF
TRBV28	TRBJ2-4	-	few	TGTGCCAGCAGCCACAGGGAATCAAACATTCAGTACTTC	CASSHRESNIQYF
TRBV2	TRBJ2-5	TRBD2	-	TGTGCCAGCAGCGGGCCCTGGACTAGCGGCACAGGGACCCAGTACTTC	CASSGPWTSGTGTQYF
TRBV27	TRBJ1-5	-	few	TGTGCCAGCAGCCGGGCGGGGGGTTGGAACAATCAGCCCCAGCATTTT	CASSRAGGWNNQPQHF
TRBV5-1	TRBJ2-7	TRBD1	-	TGCGCCAGCAGGGGACAGGGGGGGACCTACGAGCAGTACTTC	CASRGQGGTYEQYF
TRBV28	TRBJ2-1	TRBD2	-	TGTGCCAGCAGTTCCGGGACTAGCACCGCCTACAATGAGCAGTTCTTC	CASSSGTSTAYNEQFF
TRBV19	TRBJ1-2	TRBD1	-	TGTGCCAGTACTCCAAAGGGCGGACAGGGAGCCCCGTATGGCTACACCTTC	CASTPKGGQGAPYGYTF
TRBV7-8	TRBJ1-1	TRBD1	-	TGTGCCAGCAGTTTTGACAGGGACGCTGAAGCTTTCTTT	CASSFDRDAEAFF
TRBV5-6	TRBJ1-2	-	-	TGTGCCAGCAGCCGAGACAGCGACTATGGCTACACCTTC	CASSRDSDYGYTF
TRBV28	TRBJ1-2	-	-	TGTGCCAGCAGTCCGGGACTCCTATATGGCTACACCTTC	CASSPGLLYGYTF
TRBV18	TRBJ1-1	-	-	TGTGCCAGCTCACCTCTCGACAGGGAAGCTTTCTTT	CASSPLDREAFF
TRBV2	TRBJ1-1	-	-	TGTGCCATCACCTACCCCCCGCCCCGAGTGAACACTGAAGCTTTCTTT	CAITYPPPRVNTEAFF
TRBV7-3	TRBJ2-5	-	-	TGTGCCAGCAGCCCAACAGGCAGGGCCGAGGAGACCCAGTACTTC	CASSPTGRAEETQYF
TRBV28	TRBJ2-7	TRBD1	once	TGTGCCAGCAGTGGGTCGGGCCGGGGACAGGGGGGAATTTCCTACGAGCAGTACTTC	CASSGSGRGQGGISYEQYF
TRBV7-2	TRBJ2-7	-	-	TGTGCCAGCAGCTTAATTGGGCGGGCCCACTACGAGCAGTACTTC	CASSLIGRAHYEQYF
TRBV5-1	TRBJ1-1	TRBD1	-	TGCGCCAGCAGCCCCCCAGGGGCAGGGGGCAACACTGAAGCTTTCTTT	CASSPPGAGGNTEAFF
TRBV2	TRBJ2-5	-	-	TGTGCCAGCAACCTGGCCAAAGAGACCCAGTACTTC	CASNLAKETQYF
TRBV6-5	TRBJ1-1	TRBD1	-	TGTGCCAGCACCTCGGGACAGGGCCCAAACACTGAAGCTTTCTTT	CASTSGQGPNTEAFF
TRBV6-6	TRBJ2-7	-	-	TGTGCCAGCAGTTACTCAGCGGACTACGAGCAGTACTTC	CASSYSADYEQYF
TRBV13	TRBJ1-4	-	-	TGTGCCAGCAGCTCCTACAGTGCAACTAATGAAAAACTGTTTTTT	CASSSYSATNEKLFF
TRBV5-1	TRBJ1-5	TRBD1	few	TGCGCCAGCAGCTTGGCCGGACAGGGCAATCAGCCCCAGCATTTT	CASSLAGQGNQPQHF
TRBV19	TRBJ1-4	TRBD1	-	TGTGCCAGTCGGGACAGGGGGCGTGCAACTAATGAAAAACTGTTTTTT	CASRDRGRATNEKLFF
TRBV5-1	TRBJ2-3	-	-	TGCGCCAGCAGCTTGGCTCCCACAGATACGCAGTATTTT	CASSLAPTDTQYF
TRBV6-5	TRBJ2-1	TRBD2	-	TGTGCCAGCAGACTAGCGGGGTGGCACAATGAGCAGTTCTTC	CASRLAGWHNEQFF
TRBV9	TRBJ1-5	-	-	TGTGCCAGCAGTCCTCGGGACAACAATCAGCCCCAGCATTTT	CASSPRDNNQPQHF
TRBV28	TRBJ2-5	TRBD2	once	TGTGCCAGCAGAAATAGCGGGGCCGGGAAGACCCAGTACTTC	CASRNSGAGKTQYF
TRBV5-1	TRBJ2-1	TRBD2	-	TGCGCCAGCAGCTTGGTAGCGGGGGAGTTCCAGGGCCCTCACAATGAGCAGTTCTTC	CASSLVAGEFQGPHNEQFF
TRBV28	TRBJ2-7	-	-	TGTGCCAGCAGGCCAATGAGGGGGGGAAGCGTTTACGAGCAGTACTTC	CASRPMRGGSVYEQYF
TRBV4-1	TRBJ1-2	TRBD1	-	TGCGCCAGCAGCGACCGGGACAGGGGGAACTATGGCTACACCTTC	CASSDRDRGNYGYTF
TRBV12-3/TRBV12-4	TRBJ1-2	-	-	TGTGCCAGCAGTTCGACAGACGGAAGGGGCTACACCTTC	CASSSTDGRGYTF
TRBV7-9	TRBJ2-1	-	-	TGTGCCAGCAGCTTAATTTTGGCTGAGCAGTTCTTC	CASSLILAEQFF
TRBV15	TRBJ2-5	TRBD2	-	TGTGCCACCAGCAGAAGAAGGGGACTAGCGGAACAAGAGACCCAGTACTTC	CATSRRRGLAEQETQYF
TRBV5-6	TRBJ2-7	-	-	TGTGCCAGCACCCTGTATATGGGGCTCGAGCAGTACTTC	CASTLYMGLEQYF
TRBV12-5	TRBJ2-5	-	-	TGTGCTAGTGGTTCCCCCCTCGCGAGGGGAGGAGAGACCCAGTACTTC	CASGSPLARGGETQYF
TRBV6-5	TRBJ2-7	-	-	TGTGCCAGCAGGAAACTAGTTCCCTCCGAGCAGTACTTC	CASRKLVPSEQYF
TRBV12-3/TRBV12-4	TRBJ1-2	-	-	TGTGCCAGCAGTATACAGGGAGCCTATGGCTACACCTTC	CASSIQGAYGYTF
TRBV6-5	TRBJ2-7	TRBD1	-	TGTGCCAGCAGGGGCACAGGGGGCTTATCCTACGAGCAGTACTTC	CASRGTGGLSYEQYF
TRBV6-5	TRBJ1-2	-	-	TGTGCCAGCAGACCGACAGCTCCAGGGATCTATGGCTACACCTTC	CASRPTAPGIYGYTF
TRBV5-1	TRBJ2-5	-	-	TGCGCCAGCAGCTTTCCTGGGCCCCAACAAGAGACCCAGTACTTC	CASSFPGPQQETQYF
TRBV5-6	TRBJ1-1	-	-	TGTGCCAGCAGCTTAGTCCCAGACAGTCTTAACCTCGAAGCTTTCTTT	CASSLVPDSLNLEAFF
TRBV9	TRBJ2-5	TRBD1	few	TGTGCCAGCAGCAAGCGTAGGTCGTCAGGGGGCGACGAGACCCAGTACTTC	CASSKRRSSGGDETQYF
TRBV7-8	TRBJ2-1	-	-	TGTGCCAGCAGCTTAGCCGCGCTAGTTTTCGATGAGCAGTTCTTC	CASSLAALVFDEQFF
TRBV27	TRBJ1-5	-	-	TGTGCCAGCAGTTTTAGAGGTAGCAATCAGCCCCAGCATTTT	CASSFRGSNQPQHF
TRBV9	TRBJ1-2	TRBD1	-	TGTGCCAGCAGCGTGACAGGGGCTTACGGCTACACCTTC	CASSVTGAYGYTF
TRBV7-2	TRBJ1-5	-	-	TGTGCCAGCAGCTTAGTGGGGAGACAGGACGTAGGTCGACAACAGCCCCAGCATTTT	CASSLVGRQDVGRQQPQHF